Here is one T cell receptor (beta chain) with its context. In the study's own analysis: The authors estimated nucleated cell counts from reference gene primer amplification. Assay used: immunoSEQ multiplex PCR; TCRdb lists only in-frame clones, some missing. V, J and clone size reflect that table, while D and trimming were determined from the DNA. The sample lists about 240,000 clones, around 83% occurring once. A Seattle source enrolled patients during active infection and followed them longitudinally. This record comes from a study of blood T cell repertoires in COVID-19. Study-level background: COVID-19 samples from acute and convalescent phases originated in the United States, Italy and Spain. Sources were T cells, B-cell-depleted T cells, or PBMCs; the material itself was cDNA or gDNA.

The source is a woman aged 80 or older with COVID-19, enrolled during active disease. The sequenced sample was peripheral blood.

CDR3 sequence reads: CASSKALGFTSVSDTQYF. In DNA form, the CDR3 reads TGTGCCAGCAGCAAAGCCCTCGGGTTTACAAGTGTATCCGATACGCAGTATTTT. The chain recombines TRBV21-1 with TRBJ2-3; whether TRBD2, the table's D call, matches the DNA was not checked. TRBV21-1 is a pseudogene segment. The CDR3 has 18 residues.